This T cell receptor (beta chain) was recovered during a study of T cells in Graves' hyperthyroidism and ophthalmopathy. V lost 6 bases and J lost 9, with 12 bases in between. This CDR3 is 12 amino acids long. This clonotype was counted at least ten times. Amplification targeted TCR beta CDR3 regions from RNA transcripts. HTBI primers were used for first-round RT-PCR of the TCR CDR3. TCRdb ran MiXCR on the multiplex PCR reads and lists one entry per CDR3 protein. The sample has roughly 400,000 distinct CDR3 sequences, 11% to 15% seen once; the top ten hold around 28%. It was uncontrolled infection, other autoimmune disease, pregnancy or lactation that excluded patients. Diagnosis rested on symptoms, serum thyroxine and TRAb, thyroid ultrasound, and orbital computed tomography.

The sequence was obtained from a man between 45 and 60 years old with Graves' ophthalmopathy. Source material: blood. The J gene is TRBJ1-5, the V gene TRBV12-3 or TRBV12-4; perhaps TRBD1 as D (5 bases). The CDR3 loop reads CASRSQGWPQHF. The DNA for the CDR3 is TGTGCCAGCAGGAGCCAGGGCTGGCCCCAGCATTTT.